Listed here is a single TCR beta chain. Its matching antigen is unknown. One entry per CDR3 protein results from TCRdb running MiXCR on the 5' RACE reads. The sample lists a few hundred thousand distinct CDR3 sequences, 20% to 25% occurring once. This entry belongs to a study of CD8 T cells in ankylosing spondylitis. Study conclusions and caveats: A TCR beta motif of under 10 highly homologous variants seemed to mark ankylosing spondylitis blood.

V gave up 3 bases and J gave up 7 bases; unmatched junction bases: 14. The CDR3 runs to 17 residues. In germline, CDR1 is ENHRY, CDR2 SYGVKD. V and J are TRBV10-3 and TRBJ2-1; TRBD2 aligns across 8 bases. The sample taken for sequencing was blood, either unsorted or a sorted T cell fraction (not recorded which). The clonotype was recovered from a male donor with ankylosing spondylitis. The CDR3 loop reads CAISEYSGTHTINEQFF. DNA of the CDR3: TGTGCCATCAGTGAATATAGCGGGACCCATACCATAAATGAGCAGTTCTTC.